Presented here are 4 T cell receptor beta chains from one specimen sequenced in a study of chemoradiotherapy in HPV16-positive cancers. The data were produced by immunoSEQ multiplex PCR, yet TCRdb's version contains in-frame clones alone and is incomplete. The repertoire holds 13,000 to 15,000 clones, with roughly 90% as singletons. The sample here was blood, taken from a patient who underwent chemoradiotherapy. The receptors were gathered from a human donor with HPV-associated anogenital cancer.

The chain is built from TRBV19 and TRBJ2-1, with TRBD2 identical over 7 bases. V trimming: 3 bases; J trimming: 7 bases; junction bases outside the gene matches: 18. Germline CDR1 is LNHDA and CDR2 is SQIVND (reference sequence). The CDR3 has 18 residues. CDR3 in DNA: TGTGCCAGTAGTATGCGGAGGCTCCAGCGGGGAAGCCCTAATGAGCAGTTCTTC. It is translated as CASSMRRLQRGSPNEQFF.

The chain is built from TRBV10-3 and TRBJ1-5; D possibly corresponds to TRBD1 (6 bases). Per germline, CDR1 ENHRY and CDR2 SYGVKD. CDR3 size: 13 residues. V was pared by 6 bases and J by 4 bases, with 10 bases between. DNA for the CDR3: TGTGCCATCAGACGACAGGAAAATCAGCCCCAGCATTTT. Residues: CAIRRQENQPQHF.

CDR3 DNA sequence: TGTGCCAGCAGAGAAGGGGGGGGGACTGAAGCTTTCTTT. Protein product: CASREGGGTEAFF. The chain links TRBV7-9 to TRBJ1-1; TRBD1 is a possible D gene (6 bases). The CDR3 runs 13 residues. V was clipped by 6 bases and J by 5 bases, with 13 bases between them. CDR1 is SEHNR, CDR2 FQNEAQ, per germline (reference sequence). Combining the CDR3 with reference TRBV7-9 and TRBJ1-1 gives the whole variable domain DTGVSQNPRHKITKRGQNVTFRCDPISEHNRLYWYRQTLGQGPEFLTYFQNEAQLEKSRLLSDRFSAERPKGSFSTLEIQRTEQGDSAMYLCASREGGGTEAFFGQGTRLTVV.

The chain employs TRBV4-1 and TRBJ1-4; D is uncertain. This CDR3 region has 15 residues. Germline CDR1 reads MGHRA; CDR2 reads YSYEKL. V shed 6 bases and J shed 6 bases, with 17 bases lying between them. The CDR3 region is CASRPKMGQDEKLFF. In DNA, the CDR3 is TGCGCCAGCAGACCGAAAATGGGCCAGGATGAAAAACTGTTTTTT.